The rows below give T cell receptor beta chains drawn from one sample of a study of T cell changes during pregnancy in multiple sclerosis. Generated by immunoSEQ multiplex PCR, the TCRdb table keeps only in-frame clones and is missing some. The sample has tens of thousands of clones, 90% to 95% seen once. This material consisted of peripheral blood, taken after pregnancy. The receptors were gathered from a female donor with multiple sclerosis, enrolled in a pregnancy study. Both conserved end residues are part of each CDR3. Each record gives: J gene, V gene, D gene, clone size, CDR3 protein, CDR3 DNA. The D gene is left open where the match is weak. Not all rows give a size; the values are once, few, many and, for expanded clones, a class.

TRBJ1-4 TRBV27 TRBD1 . CASSSDRASEKLFF TGTGCCAGCAGTTCGGACAGGGCCAGTGAAAAACTGTTTTTT
TRBJ2-7 TRBV7-6 . once CASSLGGSFYEQYF TGTGCCAGCAGCTTAGGAGGCAGCTTCTACGAGCAGTACTTC
TRBJ2-1 TRBV5-1 . . CASSLESGNEQFF TGCGCCAGCAGCTTGGAGAGTGGCAATGAGCAGTTCTTC
TRBJ1-2 TRBV27 . . CASSLSGGGPFPFRSGYTF TGTGCCAGCAGTTTATCGGGCGGGGGGCCCTTCCCTTTTCGGAGTGGCTACACCTTC
TRBJ1-2 TRBV5-1 TRBD1 . CASRPLQGAYSGYTF TGCGCCAGCAGACCCCTTCAGGGGGCTTACTCTGGCTACACCTTC
TRBJ1-2 TRBV14 . . CASSQVQTLDGYTF TGTGCCAGCAGCCAAGTTCAGACTCTCGATGGCTACACCTTC
TRBJ2-1 TRBV5-1 TRBD2 . CASSWAPAGEANEQFF TGCGCCAGCAGCTGGGCCCCAGCGGGAGAGGCTAATGAGCAGTTCTTC
TRBJ1-1 TRBV28 . once CASGSYSTAMNTEAFF TGTGCCAGCGGTTCCTACTCGACAGCTATGAACACTGAAGCTTTCTTT
TRBJ2-1 TRBV5-1 TRBD2 . CASSLYSGGGYNEQFF TGCGCCAGCAGCCTGTACAGTGGGGGGGGTTACAATGAGCAGTTCTTC
TRBJ1-3 TRBV19 . . CASLSRGTGNTIYF TGTGCCAGTCTCTCACGGGGTACTGGAAACACCATATATTTT
TRBJ1-4 TRBV4-2 . once CASSQDRENEKLFF TGTGCCAGCAGCCAAGATAGGGAGAATGAAAAACTGTTTTTT
TRBJ2-7 TRBV18 TRBD2 . CASSPVSGSGNEQYF TGTGCCAGCTCACCAGTGAGCGGGAGTGGCAACGAGCAGTACTTC
TRBJ1-1 TRBV2 . . CASSEAQSIKDTEAFF TGTGCCAGCAGTGAAGCACAGTCCATCAAGGACACTGAAGCTTTCTTT
TRBJ1-1 TRBV28 . . CASTYNRVGNTEAFF TGTGCCAGCACTTACAACAGGGTTGGGAACACTGAAGCTTTCTTT
TRBJ2-5 TRBV7-7 TRBD2 . CASSSGTSGETQYF TGTGCTAGCAGCTCTGGGACTAGCGGAGAGACCCAGTACTTC
TRBJ2-7 TRBV21-1 . . CASSLPGVVDYEQYF TGTGCCAGCAGCCTCCCGGGTGTGGTGGACTACGAGCAGTACTTC
TRBJ2-6 TRBV19 . . CASSIKTGTYSGANVLTF TGTGCCAGTAGTATAAAGACAGGTACTTATTCTGGGGCCAACGTCCTGACTTTC
TRBJ1-1 TRBV18 . . CASSPVAAEAFF TGTGCCAGCTCACCCGTTGCAGCTGAAGCTTTCTTT
TRBJ2-7 TRBV28 . once CASSLTSSAGVYEQYF TGTGCCAGCAGTTTAACCTCGTCGGCAGGGGTCTACGAGCAGTACTTC
TRBJ2-7 TRBV7-2 . . CASSLDFGEQYF TGTGCCAGCAGCTTAGATTTCGGCGAGCAGTACTTC
TRBJ2-7 TRBV2 TRBD1 few CASRRTGTILAYEQYF TGTGCCAGCAGGAGGACAGGAACCATATTAGCCTACGAGCAGTACTTC
TRBJ2-7 TRBV5-6 TRBD2 . CASSLAMAGGRYEQYF TGTGCCAGCAGCTTGGCCATGGCGGGAGGCCGCTACGAGCAGTACTTC
TRBJ2-3 TRBV4-3 . . CASSQDGLASDTQYF TGCGCCAGCAGCCAAGATGGTCTAGCATCAGATACGCAGTATTTT
TRBJ2-1 TRBV7-9 . . CASSLDRNEQFF TGTGCCAGCAGCTTAGATCGCAATGAGCAGTTCTTC
TRBJ2-2 TRBV7-2 . . CASSYGGPSGELFF TGTGCCAGCAGCTATGGCGGTCCATCCGGGGAGCTGTTTTTT
TRBJ2-7 TRBV7-9 TRBD1 . CASRGRPGGEQYF TGTGCCAGCAGAGGACGGCCAGGGGGCGAGCAGTACTTC
TRBJ1-2 TRBV18 . . CASSPGVGVDTF TGTGCCAGCTCACCAGGGGTCGGGGTTGACACCTTC
TRBJ2-7 TRBV9 TRBD2 . CASSVAASGSPYEQYF TGTGCCAGCAGCGTAGCGGCTAGCGGGAGTCCCTACGAGCAGTACTTC
TRBJ2-7 TRBV5-6 . . CASSLSGHTYEQYF TGTGCCAGCAGCTTGTCGGGACATACCTACGAGCAGTACTTC
TRBJ2-5 TRBV12-5 TRBD2 . CASGLGAGVQETQYF TGTGCTAGTGGTCTCGGGGCGGGAGTTCAAGAGACCCAGTACTTC
TRBJ2-3 TRBV25-1 . . CASSASGTDTQYF TGTGCCAGCAGTGCATCGGGCACAGATACGCAGTATTTT
TRBJ2-7 TRBV11-2 . . CASSLAGQEQYF TGTGCCAGCAGCTTAGCCGGACAGGAGCAGTACTTC
TRBJ2-7 TRBV5-4 TRBD1 . CASSFGQAYEQYF TGTGCCAGCAGCTTTGGACAGGCCTACGAGCAGTACTTC
TRBJ1-4 TRBV9 . . CASSVGINIRGRNEKLFF TGTGCCAGCAGCGTAGGGATTAATATCAGGGGCCGAAATGAAAAACTGTTTTTT
TRBJ2-2 TRBV5-1 . . CASSLEPGVRTGELFF TGCGCCAGCAGCTTGGAGCCGGGAGTAAGGACCGGGGAGCTGTTTTTT
TRBJ2-1 TRBV7-3 TRBD2 . CASSLVAGVLNEQFF TGTGCCAGCAGCCTAGTAGCGGGAGTTCTGAATGAGCAGTTCTTC
TRBJ2-3 TRBV4-3 . . CASSQVGAGVGTDTQYF TGCGCCAGCAGCCAAGTGGGGGCAGGGGTGGGCACAGATACGCAGTATTTT
TRBJ1-2 TRBV4-1 TRBD1 . CASSPGQENSYGYTF TGCGCCAGCAGCCCCGGACAGGAAAACTCCTATGGCTACACCTTC
TRBJ2-7 TRBV28 . . CASSYRDTSYEQYF TGTGCCAGCAGTTACCGGGACACCTCCTACGAGCAGTACTTC
TRBJ2-6 TRBV10-3 . . CAISEYREVYSGANVLTF TGTGCCATCAGTGAATACAGGGAAGTTTACTCTGGGGCCAACGTCCTGACTTTC
TRBJ2-2 TRBV5-1 . . CASSSAGTPLTGELFF TGCGCCAGCAGCTCAGCCGGGACTCCCCTTACCGGGGAGCTGTTTTTT
TRBJ2-3 TRBV11-3 . . CASSLDGGTDTQYF TGTGCCAGCAGCTTAGATGGGGGGACAGATACGCAGTATTTT
TRBJ2-1 TRBV19 TRBD2 once CASSPFREGPYNEQFF TGTGCCAGTAGTCCTTTCCGGGAGGGCCCCTACAATGAGCAGTTCTTC
TRBJ1-5 TRBV6-6 . . CASSRGRGANQPQHF TGTGCAAGCAGTCGTGGAAGGGGTGCCAATCAGCCCCAGCATTTT
TRBJ2-1 TRBV10-1 TRBD2 . CASNKVAGSSYNEQFF TGCGCCAGCAATAAAGTAGCGGGGAGTTCCTACAATGAGCAGTTCTTC
TRBJ2-1 TRBV7-2 TRBD2 . CASSPRRERAGVSYNEQFF TGTGCCAGCAGCCCACGGAGAGAGCGGGCGGGAGTCTCCTACAATGAGCAGTTCTTC
TRBJ2-3 TRBV11-3 TRBD1 . CASSRTGKADTQYF TGTGCCAGCAGCCGGACAGGGAAGGCAGATACGCAGTATTTT
TRBJ1-5 TRBV19 TRBD1 . CASRTGTGLYSNQPQHF TGTGCCAGTAGGACCGGGACAGGGCTTTATAGCAATCAGCCCCAGCATTTT
TRBJ2-1 TRBV5-4 . . CASSLDLAIGYNEQFF TGTGCCAGCAGCTTAGATTTAGCGATCGGTTACAATGAGCAGTTCTTC
TRBJ1-2 TRBV9 TRBD1 . CASSVDGGQGSGGYTF TGTGCCAGCAGCGTAGATGGAGGACAGGGGAGTGGTGGCTACACCTTC
TRBJ1-5 TRBV9 . . CASSVDFRQPQHF TGTGCCAGCAGCGTAGATTTTCGGCAGCCCCAGCATTTT
TRBJ2-2 TRBV5-4 TRBD2 once CASSPGLAGGWAGELFF TGTGCCAGCAGCCCTGGACTAGCGGGAGGCTGGGCCGGGGAGCTGTTTTTT
TRBJ2-7 TRBV19 TRBD2 . CASSPGTSDNEQYF TGTGCCAGTAGTCCCGGGACTAGCGATAACGAGCAGTACTTC
TRBJ2-7 TRBV7-9 TRBD2 . CASSFSLGTSGRTNEQYF TGTGCCAGCAGTTTTTCCCTAGGGACTAGCGGGAGGACCAACGAGCAGTACTTC
TRBJ1-1 TRBV25-1 TRBD1 once CASTGRGIEAFF TGTGCCAGCACGGGCAGGGGGATTGAAGCTTTCTTT
TRBJ2-2 TRBV4-1 TRBD2 . CASSQRLAGGPVGELFF TGCGCCAGCAGCCAACGACTAGCGGGAGGGCCGGTCGGGGAGCTGTTTTTT
TRBJ1-1 TRBV18 TRBD1 . CASSPSTGIVRRTEAFF TGTGCCAGCTCACCGTCGACAGGGATCGTGCGAAGGACTGAAGCTTTCTTT
TRBJ2-5 TRBV7-9 TRBD2 . CASTLGTSGIAETQYF TGTGCCAGCACCCTCGGGACTAGCGGGATAGCAGAGACCCAGTACTTC
TRBJ2-6 TRBV7-6 TRBD2 . CASSSRGGGVGANVLTF TGTGCCAGCAGCTCACGCGGGGGGGGAGTTGGGGCCAACGTCCTGACTTTC